This T cell receptor (beta chain) was identified during a study of blood T cell repertoires in COVID-19. Study background: T cells, B-cell-depleted T cells, or PBMCs provided the cDNA or gDNA that served as material.

Authors' methods: Reference gene primer amplification yielded estimated nucleated cell counts. Assay: immunoSEQ multiplex PCR; the TCRdb copy retains only in-frame clones and omits some. The V and J calls and clone size come from that table; D and trimming were worked out from the DNA. The table shows 200,000 to 300,000 clones, with 80% to 85% occurring only once. Trimming at V came to 4 bases and at J to 2 bases, leaving 6 bases not matched to a gene. The V gene's germline CDR1 is LGHDT and CDR2 YNNKEL (reference sequence). The CDR3 length is 15 residues. The receptor was isolated from a man in his 60s with acute or convalescent COVID-19. The chain joins TRBV3-1 (or the pseudogene TRBV3-2) to TRBJ2-3; TRBD1 matches 7 bases. Sequenced material: peripheral blood. The CDR3, as DNA: TGTGCCAGCAGCCGACAGGGTGTAAACACAGATACGCAGTATTTT. Its protein is CASSRQGVNTDTQYF.